The source of this TCR beta chain is a study of T cell responses to AZD1222 COVID-19 vaccine. The method was immunoSEQ multiplex PCR; TCRdb's version includes in-frame clones alone and lacks a portion of them. The sample lists some 180,000 clones; 80% to 95% were seen once. Notes on this clone: Its specificity is not known.

Study-wide results and caveats: Nearly half of spike-specific TCRs reportedly go after variant regions that carry no mutations. Repertoires were obtained only post-peak T cell response. Clonal diversity was possibly underestimated, and white British individuals and females predominated among donors.

The CDR3 has 16 residues. CDR1 and CDR2 (germline): ENHRY, SYGVKD. V dropped 2 bases and J dropped 4 bases, with 18 bases sitting between them. This TCR was sampled from an adult who received the AZD1222 COVID-19 vaccine. This chain joins TRBV10-3 and TRBJ2-7; D is perhaps TRBD1 (5 bases). This specimen was peripheral blood, taken 28 days after the second AZD1222 dose. CDR3 protein: CAISESGALTAYEQYF. In DNA form, the CDR3 reads TGTGCCATCAGTGAGAGTGGGGCTCTCACAGCGTACGAGCAGTACTTC.